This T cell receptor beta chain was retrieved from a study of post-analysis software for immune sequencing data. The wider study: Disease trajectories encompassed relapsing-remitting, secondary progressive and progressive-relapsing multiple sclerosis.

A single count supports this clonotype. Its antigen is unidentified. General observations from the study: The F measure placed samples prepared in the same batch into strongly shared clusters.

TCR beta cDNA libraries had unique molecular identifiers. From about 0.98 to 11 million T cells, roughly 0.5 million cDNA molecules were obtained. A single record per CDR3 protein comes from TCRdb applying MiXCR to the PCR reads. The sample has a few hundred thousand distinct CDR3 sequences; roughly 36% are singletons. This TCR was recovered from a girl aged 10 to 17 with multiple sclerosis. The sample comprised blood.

CDR3 region: CASSQVGAGGPHEQFF. DNA of the CDR3: TGTGCCAGCAGCCAAGTCGGAGCGGGGGGGCCCCATGAGCAGTTCTTC. V and J are TRBV4-2 and TRBJ2-1; 10 positions match TRBD2. CDR1 LGHNA and CDR2 YNFKEQ come from the germline V gene. This CDR3 comprises 16 residues. V lost 1 base and J lost 8; bases outside the gene matches: 8.